This T cell receptor beta chain was captured by sequencing in a study of OX40 agonist ivuxolimab in advanced cancers. About the research overall: Age averaged approximately 60 years (range 23 to 79), and around 87% were male. Among those treated, three patients had partial responses, one with hepatocellular carcinoma and two with cutaneous melanoma. Study-wide points: Antigen specificity of clonally expanded peripheral T cells was not established.

The V segment lost 5 bases and the J segment 2 bases; nucleotides outside the gene matches: 4. This CDR3 is built from 14 residues. In germline, CDR1 is ENHRY, CDR2 SYGVKD. The table came from immunoSEQ multiplex PCR; TCRdb's copy has only in-frame clones and leaves some out. The table shows about 50,000 clones, with 70% to 90% occurring only once. Comments on this clone: What it recognizes is unknown.

V is TRBV10-3 and J is TRBJ2-3, with 7 bases matching TRBD2. Sequenced material: CD4+ or CD8+ T cells sorted from blood, taken in a trial of the OX40 agonist ivuxolimab. This TCR derives from an adult with an advanced solid tumor such as melanoma, head and neck, liver or kidney cancer. The CDR3 here is CAISSGTHTDTQYF. CDR3 DNA sequence: TGTGCCATCAGTAGCGGGACCCACACAGATACGCAGTATTTT.